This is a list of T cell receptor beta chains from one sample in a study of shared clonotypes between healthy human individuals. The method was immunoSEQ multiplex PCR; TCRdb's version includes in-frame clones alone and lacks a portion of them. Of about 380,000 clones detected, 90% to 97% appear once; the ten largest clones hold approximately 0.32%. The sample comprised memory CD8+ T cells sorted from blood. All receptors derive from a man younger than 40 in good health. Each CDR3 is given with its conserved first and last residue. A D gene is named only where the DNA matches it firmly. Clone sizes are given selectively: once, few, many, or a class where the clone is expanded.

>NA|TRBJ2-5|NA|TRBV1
TGCACCAGCAGCCAAGAACAGGGGGCGCGGCCAGGAGAGACCCAGTACTTC
CTSSQEQGARPGETQYF
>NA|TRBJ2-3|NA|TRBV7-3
TGTGCCAGCAGCCCAGGGCCCACAGATACGCAGTATTTT
CASSPGPTDTQYF
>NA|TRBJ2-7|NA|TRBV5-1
TGCGCCAGCAGCTTAGGACAGAACTCCTACGAGCAGTACTTC
CASSLGQNSYEQYF
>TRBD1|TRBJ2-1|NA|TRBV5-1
TGCGCCAGCAGTCGAAATACGGGACAGGGAGGGAATGAGCAGTTCTTC
CASSRNTGQGGNEQFF
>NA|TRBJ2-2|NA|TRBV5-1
TGCGCCAGCAGCTTGCAAAACACCGGGGAGCTGTTTTTT
CASSLQNTGELFF
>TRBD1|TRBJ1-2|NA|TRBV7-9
TGTGCCAGCAGCTTAGGGACAGGCTATGGCTACACCTTC
CASSLGTGYGYTF
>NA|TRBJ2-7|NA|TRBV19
TGTGCCAGTAGTATCTGGGGCTCCTACGAGCAGTACTTC
CASSIWGSYEQYF
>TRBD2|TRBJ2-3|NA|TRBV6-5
TGTGCCAGCAGTTACGCGGCTAGCGGGAACACAGATACGCAGTATTTT
CASSYAASGNTDTQYF
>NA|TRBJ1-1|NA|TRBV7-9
TGTGCCAGCAGCTTATCTGGGCAAATCATGAACACTGAAGCTTTCTTT
CASSLSGQIMNTEAFF
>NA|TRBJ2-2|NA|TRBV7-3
TGTGCCAGCAGCTCAACAGGGTTCTCATCGAACACCGGGGAGCTGTTTTTT
CASSSTGFSSNTGELFF
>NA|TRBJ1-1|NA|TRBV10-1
TGCGCCAGCAGTGAGTCCGGTAAAAACACTGAAGCTTTCTTT
CASSESGKNTEAFF
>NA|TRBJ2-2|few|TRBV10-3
TGTGCCATCAGTGACAACACCGGGGAGCTGTTTTTT
CAISDNTGELFF
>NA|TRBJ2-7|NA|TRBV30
TGTGCCTGGACACGCCCGGGGATAGCCGAGCAGTACTTC
CAWTRPGIAEQYF
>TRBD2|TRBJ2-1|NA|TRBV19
TGTGCCAGTAGTCGACTAGCGATCTCCTACAATGAGCAGTTCTTC
CASSRLAISYNEQFF
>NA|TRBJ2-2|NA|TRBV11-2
TGTGCCAGCAGCCCGATAAATACCGGGGAGCTGTTTTTT
CASSPINTGELFF
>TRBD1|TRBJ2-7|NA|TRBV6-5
TGTGCCACCTCCAGGGGGACAGGGGGCTACGAGCAGTACTTC
CATSRGTGGYEQYF
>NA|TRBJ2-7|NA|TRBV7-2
TGTGCCAGCAGCCTCCGACAGACCTACGAGCAGTACTTC
CASSLRQTYEQYF
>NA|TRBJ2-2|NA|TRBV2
TGTGCCAGCAGTGTCCGGGGCGGGGAGCTGTTTTTT
CASSVRGGELFF
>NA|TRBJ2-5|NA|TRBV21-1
TGTGCCGCCGCAGTAGGTTTTGAGGAGACCCAGTACTTC
CAAAVGFEETQYF
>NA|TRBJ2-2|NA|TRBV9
TGTGCCAGCAGCGTAGGTGAATGGAGACTAGCGAACACCGGGGAGCTGTTTTTT
CASSVGEWRLANTGELFF
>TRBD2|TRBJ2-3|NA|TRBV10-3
TGTGCCATCAGTGAGACTGGGCTAGCGGGCCCCCCTCCCACAGATACGCAGTATTTT
CAISETGLAGPPPTDTQYF
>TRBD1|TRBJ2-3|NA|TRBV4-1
TGCGCCAGCAGCAGGGACAGGGGCACAGATACGCAGTATTTT
CASSRDRGTDTQYF
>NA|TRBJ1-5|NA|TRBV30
TGTGCCTGGAGTGCATTTGGAACTCAGCCCCAGCATTTT
CAWSAFGTQPQHF
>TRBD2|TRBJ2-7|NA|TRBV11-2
TGTGCCAGCAGACCGGGACTAGCGGGAGGGAAATCCTACGAGCAGTACTTC
CASRPGLAGGKSYEQYF
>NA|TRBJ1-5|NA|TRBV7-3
TGTGCCAGCAGCTTGTACGGGGGAAGAGGGTATAGCAATCAGCCCCAGCATTTT
CASSLYGGRGYSNQPQHF
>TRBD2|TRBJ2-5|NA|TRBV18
TGTGCCAGCTCACCAGGGGAGGCCCTAGCGGCAACCCAGTACTTC
CASSPGEALAATQYF
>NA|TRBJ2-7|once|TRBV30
TGTGCCTGGAGCGGTATCGGAGTCCTCGACGAGCAGTACTTC
CAWSGIGVLDEQYF
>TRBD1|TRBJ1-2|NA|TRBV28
TGTGCCAGCGGAATCTGGACAGGCGTCTATGGCTACACCTTC
CASGIWTGVYGYTF
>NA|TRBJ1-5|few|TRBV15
TGTGCCACCAGCTCAGAGGGAAATCAGCCCCAGCATTTT
CATSSEGNQPQHF
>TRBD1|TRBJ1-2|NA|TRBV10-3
TGTGCCACCCAAACAGGGGCGGGAGGCTACACCTTC
CATQTGAGGYTF
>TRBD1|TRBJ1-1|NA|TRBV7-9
TGTGCCAGCAGCTTAGGCGGGACAGGGAGATACACTGAAGCTTTCTTT
CASSLGGTGRYTEAFF
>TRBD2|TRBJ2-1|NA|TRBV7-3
TGTGCCAGCAGCGTCCTAGCGGGAGCTAACAATGAGCAGTTCTTC
CASSVLAGANNEQFF
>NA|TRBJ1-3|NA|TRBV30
TGTGCCTGGAGTGCGGGCTCTGGAAACACCATATATTTT
CAWSAGSGNTIYF
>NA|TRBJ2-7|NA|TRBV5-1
TGCGCCAGCAGCATACCTCGTGACAGGTCCCTCGGGGAGCAGTACTTC
CASSIPRDRSLGEQYF
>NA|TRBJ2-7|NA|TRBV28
TGTGCCAGCAGTTTGGTCCCCGGCAGGGTCAACTACGAGCAGTACTTC
CASSLVPGRVNYEQYF
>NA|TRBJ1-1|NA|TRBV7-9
TGTGCCAGCAGCTGGCCCCTCACAGGTCTTGACACTGAAGCTTTCTTT
CASSWPLTGLDTEAFF
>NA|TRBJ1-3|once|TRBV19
TGTGCCAGTAGCCTGCCTGGAAACACCATATATTTT
CASSLPGNTIYF
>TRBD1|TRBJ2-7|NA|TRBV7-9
TGTGCCAGCAGCCCTGGGACAGCCGAGGTCTACGAGCAGTACTTC
CASSPGTAEVYEQYF
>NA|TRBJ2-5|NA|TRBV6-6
TGTGCCAGCAACTTACGCAGGGGCAGGGAAGAGACCCAGTACTTC
CASNLRRGREETQYF
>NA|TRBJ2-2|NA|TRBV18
TGTGCCAGCTCACCCACCGGGGAGCTGTTTTTT
CASSPTGELFF
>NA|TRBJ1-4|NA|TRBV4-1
TGCGCCAGCAGCCAAGGGGGGATCAGGGAAAAACTGTTTTTT
CASSQGGIREKLFF
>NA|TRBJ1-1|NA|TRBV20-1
TGCAGTGCTAGGGAACCCCTGGTTGCTTTCTTT
CSAREPLVAFF
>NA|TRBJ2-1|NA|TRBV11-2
TGTGCCAGCAGCTTCGGTAGCCTTGGTGAGCAGTTCTTC
CASSFGSLGEQFF
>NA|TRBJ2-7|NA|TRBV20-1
TGCAGTGCTAGCGGGGAGCGCGAGCAGTACTTC
CSASGEREQYF
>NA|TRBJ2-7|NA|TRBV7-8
TGTGCCAGCAGCCCTTCTAGCCGGTATTTCGACGAGCAGTACTTC
CASSPSSRYFDEQYF
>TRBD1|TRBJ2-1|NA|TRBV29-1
TGCAGCACCCGACAGGGGTACAATGAGCAGTTCTTC
CSTRQGYNEQFF
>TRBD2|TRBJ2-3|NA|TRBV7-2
TGTGCCAGCAGCCCTCGGACTAGCGGGAGGGCAGATACGCAGTATTTT
CASSPRTSGRADTQYF
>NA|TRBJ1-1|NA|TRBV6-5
TGTGCCAGCAGTTACGGGGGCCCCTCTGAAGCTTTCTTT
CASSYGGPSEAFF
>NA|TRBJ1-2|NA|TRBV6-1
TGTGCCAGCAGCTGGGGACACTTCTATGGCTACACCTTC
CASSWGHFYGYTF
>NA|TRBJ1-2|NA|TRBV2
TGTGCCAGCAGTGAGGGGGGGGGCGGCTACACCTTC
CASSEGGGGYTF
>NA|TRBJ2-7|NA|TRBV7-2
TGTGCCAGCAGCTTAGGACGGGCAGAGCAAACCTACGAGCAGTACTTC
CASSLGRAEQTYEQYF
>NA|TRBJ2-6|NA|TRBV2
TGTGCCAGCAGGGAATCTTTCGGCCCCACTTTCTCTGGGGCCAACGTCCTGACTTTC
CASRESFGPTFSGANVLTF
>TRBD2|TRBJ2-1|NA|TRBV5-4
TGTGCCAGCAGCCGGACTAGCGGGGCTAACAATGAGCAGTTCTTC
CASSRTSGANNEQFF
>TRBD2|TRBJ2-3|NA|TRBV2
TGTGCCAGCAGAGGCAGCGGGGTACAGCCGCAGTATTTT
CASRGSGVQPQYF
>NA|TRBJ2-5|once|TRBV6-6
TGTGCCAGCAGTACGCCGGGGGCCGGGGAGACCCAGTACTTC
CASSTPGAGETQYF
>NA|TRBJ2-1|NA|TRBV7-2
TGTGCCAGCAGCTTGGCGGATTGGAGTGAGCAGTTCTTC
CASSLADWSEQFF
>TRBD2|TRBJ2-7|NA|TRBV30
TGTGCCTGGAGTGGGCTAGCGGGAATGTACGAGCAGTACTTC
CAWSGLAGMYEQYF